Below are 20 T cell receptor beta chains sequenced from a single sample in a study of blood T cell repertoires in COVID-19. Here immunoSEQ multiplex PCR was the method, and the copy in TCRdb shows in-frame clones only, minus some. The sample consists of 95,000 or so clones, roughly 80% of them appearing once. Sequenced material: peripheral blood. Receptors originate from a human donor in a cohort sampled during active COVID-19.

The gene calls are TRBV9 and TRBJ1-1; 9 nucleotides match TRBD1. Germline V CDR1 and CDR2: SGDLS, YYNGEE. J was trimmed by 7 bases and V by 4 bases; bases with no gene match: 5. This CDR3 comprises 13 residues. The chain's CDR3 is CASSPQGAVEAFF. The CDR3 DNA follows: TGTGCCAGCAGCCCACAGGGGGCGGTTGAAGCTTTCTTT.

The rearrangement links TRBV4-3 to TRBJ2-1, with 7 bases matching TRBD2. This CDR3 contains 14 residues. Trimming cost V 4 bases and J 10 bases; bases outside gene matches: 10. Germline CDR1 and CDR2: LGHNA and YSLEER. CDR3 nucleotide sequence: TGCGCCAGCAGCCCTAGTGGGGGGGGACGGGAGCAGTTCTTC. This codes for CASSPSGGGREQFF.

The rearrangement links TRBV20-1 to TRBJ1-6; D remains ambiguous. From germline, CDR1 is DFQATT and CDR2 SNEGSKA (reference sequence). V was trimmed by 3 bases and J by 0 bases, leaving 6 bases between them. This CDR3 has 14 residues. CDR3 loop: CSASLGSYNSPLHF. CDR3 nucleotide sequence: TGCAGTGCTAGTCTAGGCTCCTATAATTCACCCCTCCACTTT.

The chain employs TRBV13 and TRBJ1-2; D unresolved. CDR1 PRHDT and CDR2 FYEKMQ come from the germline V gene (reference sequence). The CDR3 length is 15 residues. V shed 7 bases and J shed 4 bases, with 19 bases lying between them. CDR3 loop: CASMVSGGFRYGYTF. The DNA of the CDR3 is TGTGCCAGCATGGTTTCGGGCGGGTTTCGCTATGGCTACACCTTC.

The chain links TRBV19 to TRBJ1-3; D uncertain. Germline CDR1 is LNHDA and CDR2 is SQIVND (reference sequence). The CDR3 loop spans 16 amino acids. V shed 3 bases and J shed 0 bases, with 12 bases lying between them. The CDR3 here is CASSIRAISSGNTIYF. CDR3 in DNA: TGTGCCAGTAGTATTCGAGCAATTAGCTCTGGAAACACCATATATTTT.

This clone was counted between two and nine times. The rearrangement links TRBV6-6 to TRBJ1-2; 9 bases match TRBD1. In germline, CDR1 is MNHNY, CDR2 SVGAGI (reference sequence). V gave up 5 bases and J gave up 6 bases; unmatched junction bases: 7. The CDR3 is made up of 14 amino acids. This chain's CDR3 is CASSTTGGFNGYTF. The DNA for the CDR3 is TGTGCCAGCAGTACGACAGGGGGTTTCAATGGCTACACCTTC.

The CDR3 here is CATSAGPSNQPQHF. CDR3 coding DNA: TGTGCCACCAGTGCAGGGCCTAGCAATCAGCCCCAGCATTTT. The chain recombines TRBV24-1 with TRBJ1-5; D possibly corresponds to TRBD1 (5 bases). With 5 bases removed from V and 0 bases from J, the gap between germline ends came to 7 bases. From germline, CDR1 is KGHDR and CDR2 SFDVKD. CDR3 length: 14 residues.

CDR3 bases: TGTGCCACCAGCAGAGACGGGATAGAGACCCAGTACTTC. This translates into CATSRDGIETQYF. This chain joins TRBV15 and TRBJ2-5, with D perhaps TRBD2 (5 bases). The CDR3 spans 13 residues. Trimming removed 0 bases at V and 4 bases at J, with 6 bases between. From germline, CDR1 is LNHNV and CDR2 YYDKDF (reference sequence).

The chain couples TRBV19 to TRBJ1-5; 7 nucleotides match TRBD1. Germline V gene lookup returns CDR1 LNHDA and CDR2 SQIVND (reference sequence). J lost 2 bases, V lost 6 bases, and 4 bases had no gene match. CDR3 length: 14 amino acids. CDR3 sequence: CASRFTGGNQPQHF. The CDR3 nucleotides are TGTGCCAGTAGGTTTACAGGGGGCAATCAGCCCCAGCATTTT.

This sequence joins TRBV7-2 and TRBJ1-5; tentative D call: TRBD1 (6 bases). Germline-derived CDR1 and CDR2 are SGHTA and FQGNSA. There are 13 residues in the CDR3. The V end was cut by 8 bases, the J end by 0 bases, with 8 bases between. This CDR3 reads CASGQYSNQPQHF. The CDR3 DNA is TGTGCCAGCGGACAGTATAGCAATCAGCCCCAGCATTTT.

This clone was seen a single time. CDR3 loop: CASSRRFSGANVLTF. The CDR3 coding sequence is TGTGCCAGCAGTCGGAGGTTCTCTGGGGCCAACGTCCTGACTTTC. The chain combines TRBV27 with TRBJ2-6; a weak D match, TRBD2 (5 bases). Looked up from germline, CDR1 is MNHEY and CDR2 is SMNVEV (reference sequence). The V gene lost 5 bases and the J gene lost 0 bases, with 8 bases spanning the gap. The CDR3 has 15 amino acids. The whole variable domain, filled in from reference TRBV27 and TRBJ2-6, reads EAQVTQNPRYLITVTGKKLTVTCSQNMNHEYMSWYRQDPGLGLRQIYYSMNVEVTDKGDVPEGYKVSRKEKRNFPLILESPSPNQTSLYFCASSRRFSGANVLTFGAGSRLTVL.

The genes are TRBV11-3 and TRBJ1-1, with TRBD1 matching 8 bases. This CDR3 has 14 residues. With V trimmed by 5 bases and J by 6 bases, 8 bases remained unmatched. The germline V gene has CDR1 SGHNT and CDR2 YENEEA. Here the CDR3 reads CASSPGGTGSEAFF. The CDR3 coding sequence is TGTGCCAGCAGCCCCGGGGGGACAGGTTCTGAAGCTTTCTTT.

The chain carries TRBV5-1 and TRBJ2-1; 10 nucleotides match TRBD2. Unmatched junction bases numbered 8, after V lost 4 bases and J lost 4 bases. CDR3 length: 16 residues. Germline values: CDR1 SGHRS, CDR2 YFSETQ. The CDR3 nucleotides read TGCGCCAGCAGCCTGGTTAGCGGGGGGCTGTACAATGAGCAGTTCTTC. It encodes CASSLVSGGLYNEQFF.

A few counts support this clone. The genes are TRBV14 and TRBJ1-5; D is ambiguous. Germline CDR1 and CDR2: SGHDN and FVKESK. CDR3 length equals 16 residues. V was cut by 1 base and J by 0 bases, with 10 bases left in between. CDR3 in DNA: TGTGCCAGCAGCCAAGCATGGAGACCTAGCAATCAGCCCCAGCATTTT. Encoded protein: CASSQAWRPSNQPQHF.

CDR3 sequence: CASSSYQGEAFF. Written as DNA, the CDR3 is TGTGCCAGCAGCTCCTACCAGGGGGAAGCTTTCTTT. The V and J genes are TRBV6-5 and TRBJ1-1, with D tentatively TRBD1 (6 bases). V lost 6 bases, J lost 8 bases, and 13 bases lay in between. From germline, CDR1 is MNHEY and CDR2 SVGAGI. CDR3 length: 12 amino acids.

This clone was seen a handful of times. The rearrangement joins TRBV19 to TRBJ1-6; 7 bases fit TRBD1. The ends lost 4 bases at V and 16 bases at J; junction bases unmatched: 7. The CDR3 runs to 12 residues. Per germline, CDR1 LNHDA and CDR2 SQIVND (reference sequence). The DNA for the CDR3 is TGTGCCAGTAGTACCGGGACAGACCCACTCCACTTT. Translating gives CASSTGTDPLHF.

The J gene is TRBJ2-3, the V gene TRBV7-9; D perhaps matches TRBD2 (6 bases). Trimming removed 0 bases at V and 0 bases at J, with 19 bases between. This CDR3 is built from 19 residues. The germline CDR1 and CDR2 sequences are SEHNR and FQNEAQ (reference sequence). The CDR3 DNA sequence: TGTGCCAGCAGCTTAGCTAGCGGTGTTATTATATTGAGCACAGATACGCAGTATTTT. It specifies CASSLASGVIILSTDTQYF.

This chain links TRBV7-8 with TRBJ2-7, with a tentative D call TRBD2 (5 bases). V was pared by 1 base and J by 3 bases, with 7 bases between. This CDR3 region has 13 residues. CDR1 and CDR2 (germline): SGHVS, FQNEAQ. The CDR3 here is CASSLGGDYEQYF. The CDR3 DNA reads TGTGCCAGCAGCTTAGGGGGAGACTACGAGCAGTACTTC.

The V gene is TRBV15, the J gene TRBJ1-6; D not resolved. Germline assignment: CDR1 LNHNV and CDR2 YYDKDF (reference sequence). V lost 0 bases to trimming and J lost 13 bases, with 7 bases between them. This CDR3 is 12 amino acids long. Written as DNA, the CDR3 is TGTGCCACCAGCAGAGATTCGGGGCCCCTCCACTTT. Protein product: CATSRDSGPLHF. Variable domain in full (rest from reference TRBV15 and TRBJ1-6): DAMVIQNPRYQVTQFGKPVTLSCSQTLNHNVMYWYQQKSSQAPKLLFHYYDKDFNNEADTPDNFQSRRPNTSFCFLDIRSPGLGDTAMYLCATSRDSGPLHFGNGTRLTVT.

The rearrangement joins TRBV6-2 or TRBV6-3 to TRBJ2-1; D is perhaps TRBD2 (6 bases). In germline, CDR1 is MNHEY, CDR2 SVGEGT. Trimming left V 5 bases short and J 0 bases short, with 14 bases between. The CDR3 is 16 residues long. CDR3 DNA sequence: TGTGCCAGCAGTCCCCTGCGGGGTAGCTCCTACAATGAGCAGTTCTTC. Translated: CASSPLRGSSYNEQFF.